This TCR beta chain was observed in a study of T cells after yellow fever vaccination. Overall study findings and caveats: Highly abundant clonotypes carried over from the bulk population could end up in FACS-sorted repertoires as contaminants.

This clonotype was found many times. As yet, its antigen is unknown. It was through 5'RACE template switching that TCR cDNA was made, with a universal primer site and UMIs added. TCRdb recomputed calls from the 5' RACE reads with MiXCR, one row per CDR3 protein. This sample has 100,000 to 150,000 distinct CDR3 sequences, with almost 9% found just once. The sequenced sample was CD8+ T cells sorted from PBMCs, obtained on the day of the yellow fever booster vaccination. The sequence came from a man in his late teens or twenties who received the YFV17D yellow fever vaccine.

CDR3 in amino acids: CASSQDWGNQPQHF. The CDR3 DNA is TGCGCCAGCAGCCAAGATTGGGGCAATCAGCCCCAGCATTTT. This chain connects TRBV4-3 to TRBJ1-5; no clear D. The CDR3 length is 14 residues. Trimming pared 0 bases from V and 2 bases from J, leaving 5 bases between. Germline CDR1 LGHNA, CDR2 YSLEER.